This T cell receptor (beta chain) originates from a study of beta chain features in type 1 diabetes. Reverse transcription of all isolated RNA meant that expressed TCRB transcripts were sequenced. Assay used: immunoSEQ multiplex PCR; TCRdb lists only in-frame clones, some missing. The sample gives around 70,000 clones, about 50% of which show up once; 0.7% is in the top ten. On this clone: Its target is not known.

Via CD45RO/CCR7/CD25/CD127/CD95/CD27, cells of the CD4+ naive, central memory, regulatory and stem cell-like memory subsets were sorted. This CDR3 comprises 15 residues. The trim removed 4 bases at V and 3 bases at J, leaving 7 bases unmatched. Germline V gene sequence: CDR1 MNHNS, CDR2 SASEGT. Study-level points and caveats: Patients with Type 1 diabetes showed moderately but significantly shorter TCRB CDR3s in all four CD4+ subsets. Any PCR bias toward short templates would affect both groups alike.

The chain is built from TRBV6-1 and TRBJ2-7; 9 positions agree with TRBD1. The TCR was taken from a young man with type 1 diabetes. Sequencing was done on a sample of central memory CD4+ T cells from blood. Written as DNA, the CDR3 is TGTGCCAGCAGTGCATCCGGGACAGGGCACTACGAGCAGTACTTC. It specifies CASSASGTGHYEQYF.